Listed below are T cell receptor beta chains from one sample, sequenced in a study of regulatory T cells in long-lasting Graves disease. TCRdb reanalysed the multiplex PCR reads using MiXCR and keeps one entry per CDR3 protein. The top ten hold less than 30% of the sample, which has 300,000 or so distinct CDR3 sequences, about 19% seen once. Sequenced material: peripheral blood mononuclear cells (PBMCs), taken when the disease was refractory, from a patient treated with antithyroid drugs. All receptors derive from a female donor with Graves disease. Both conserved end residues are part of each CDR3. A D gene is named only where the DNA matches it firmly. Size is omitted from some rows. Given values are once, few, many or a class for expanded clones.

J	size	V	D	DNA	CDR3
TRBJ2-3	few	TRBV29-1	-	TGCAGCGTTACCGGTCTACTCACAGATACGCAGTATTTT	CSVTGLLTDTQYF
TRBJ1-3	once	TRBV20-1	-	TGCAGTGCTACCCATGGGGGCTCTGGAAACACCATATATTTT	CSATHGGSGNTIYF
TRBJ2-1	few	TRBV12-3/TRBV12-4	-	TGTGCCAGCAGTTGGGGGGAAGTGAACAATGAGCAGTTCTTC	CASSWGEVNNEQFF
TRBJ1-1	-	TRBV20-1	-	TGCAGTGCTAGAAGTCTGCTGAACACTGAAGCTTTCTTT	CSARSLLNTEAFF
TRBJ2-3	few	TRBV27	-	TGTGCCAGCAGTTCCGACCGGACTAGGGGGGCAGATACGCAGTATTTT	CASSSDRTRGADTQYF
TRBJ2-7	-	TRBV19	TRBD1	TGTGCCAGTAGTATGGGGACAGCCGGCCCCTACGAGCAGTACTTC	CASSMGTAGPYEQYF
TRBJ1-2	many	TRBV20-1	-	TGCAGTGCTAGAGGTACAGGCGACGTTGGCTACACCTTC	CSARGTGDVGYTF
TRBJ1-4	-	TRBV20-1	-	TGCAGTGCCGTCAAGGGTGGTTTAGGAACTAATGAAAAACTGTTTTTT	CSAVKGGLGTNEKLFF
TRBJ1-2	few	TRBV20-1	TRBD1	TGCAGTGCTAGGGACTACAGGGGTTACGGCTACACCTTC	CSARDYRGYGYTF
TRBJ2-2	-	TRBV18	TRBD2	TGTGCCAGCTCAATGGGACTAGCGCGCACCGGGGAGCTGTTTTTT	CASSMGLARTGELFF
TRBJ1-6	many	TRBV3-1	-	TGTGCCAGCAGCCAAGTAGGACGCCGGGGTTCACCCCTCCACTTT	CASSQVGRRGSPLHF
TRBJ2-7	many	TRBV12-3/TRBV12-4	TRBD2	TGTGCCAGCAGCCAGGGACTAGCGGGACTCTACGAGCAGTACTTC	CASSQGLAGLYEQYF
TRBJ2-1	-	TRBV5-4	-	TGTGCCAGCAGCCTAAATCAGATGAGCTCCTACAATGAGCAGTTCTTC	CASSLNQMSSYNEQFF
TRBJ1-5	many	TRBV7-3	-	TGTGCCAGCAGCCAAAGCCCCAATCAGCCCCAGCATTTT	CASSQSPNQPQHF
TRBJ2-3	few	TRBV2	-	TGTGCATTCAAGCGGGACACTCACACAGATACGCAGTATTTT	CAFKRDTHTDTQYF
TRBJ2-7	-	TRBV4-1	-	TGCGCCAGCAGCCAAGAAATTAGCTCCTACGAGCAGTACTTC	CASSQEISSYEQYF
TRBJ1-1	-	TRBV28	-	TGTGCCAGCAGTTTGGTCGGCGGCGTAGGAGCTTTCTTT	CASSLVGGVGAFF
TRBJ1-2	many	TRBV4-1	-	TGCGCCAGCAGTACACTGCCGTTCGGTGGCTACACCTTC	CASSTLPFGGYTF
TRBJ2-5	-	TRBV11-2	TRBD1	TGTGCCAGCAGCTCCGACAGGGGGGGACGAGAGACCCAGTACTTC	CASSSDRGGRETQYF
TRBJ1-5	many	TRBV2	TRBD1	TGTGCCAGCAGTGGGGACAGAACCCAGCCCCAGCATTTT	CASSGDRTQPQHF
TRBJ2-7	few	TRBV7-6	-	TGTGCCAGCAGCTTCCCCGGGGCGGGCGAGCAGTACTTC	CASSFPGAGEQYF
TRBJ1-6	many	TRBV30	TRBD1	TGTGCCTGCCAGGGACAGTATAATTCACCCCTCCACTTT	CACQGQYNSPLHF
TRBJ2-1	-	TRBV28	TRBD2	TGTGCCAGCAAAGGAGCGGGAGGGCCGCTTTACAATGAGCAGTTCTTC	CASKGAGGPLYNEQFF
TRBJ1-4	few	TRBV19	-	TGTGCCAGTAGTACCTCCGGACAAAATGAAAAACTGTTTTTT	CASSTSGQNEKLFF
TRBJ2-7	many	TRBV18	-	TGTGCCAGCTCACCACCTGAATACTACGAGCAGTACTTC	CASSPPEYYEQYF
TRBJ2-7	many	TRBV2	TRBD1	TGTGCCAGCTCTCGACAGGGCTCCTACGAGCAGTACTTC	CASSRQGSYEQYF
TRBJ2-6	-	TRBV5-4	-	TGTGCCAGCAGCTTGGCCGGAGGGGCTGGGGCCAACGTCCTGACTTTC	CASSLAGGAGANVLTF
TRBJ2-7	few	TRBV5-1	TRBD1	TGCGCCAGCAGCTCGACAGGGGGCGGTGAGCAGTACTTC	CASSSTGGGEQYF
TRBJ2-2	many	TRBV11-2	TRBD2	TGTGCCAGCAGCCCGCAACTAGCGGGAGGTGCCGGGGAGCTGTTTTTT	CASSPQLAGGAGELFF
TRBJ1-3	many	TRBV28	-	TGTGCCAGCAGTTTTGGGGGGCTCAGCTCTGGAAACACCATATATTTT	CASSFGGLSSGNTIYF
TRBJ1-6	-	TRBV3-1	-	TGTGCCAGCAGCCAATCACTGAGCTCCTATAATTCACCCCTCCACTTT	CASSQSLSSYNSPLHF
TRBJ2-7	-	TRBV7-9	TRBD2	TGTGCCAGCAGCTTAGAGAGTAGCGGGAGCTACGAGCAGTACTTC	CASSLESSGSYEQYF
TRBJ1-2	-	TRBV7-9	-	TGTGCCAGCAGCTTAGGCAGTATAAGTGACCATGGCTACACCTTC	CASSLGSISDHGYTF
TRBJ1-2	many	TRBV24-1	-	TGTGCCACCAGTGTAAGGATTTATGGCTACACCTTC	CATSVRIYGYTF
TRBJ2-7	-	TRBV4-3	-	TGCGCCAGCAGCCAAGATCTGGGCCAGCTCTACGAGCAATACTTC	CASSQDLGQLYEQYF
TRBJ2-5	many	TRBV5-4	TRBD2	TGTGCCAGCAGTAGCTACAGAGCGGGGATGAAAGAGACCCAGTACTTC	CASSSYRAGMKETQYF
TRBJ2-7	-	TRBV12-3/TRBV12-4	TRBD2	TGTGCCAGCTCACCACCGAATCGGAGACTAGCGGGAGCCACCTACGGGCAGTACTTC	CASSPPNRRLAGATYGQYF
TRBJ1-2	few	TRBV3-1	-	TGTGCCAGCAGCCAATCGTTCAGTGCCTATGGCTACACCTTC	CASSQSFSAYGYTF
TRBJ1-1	many	TRBV28	-	TGTGCCAGCAGTTTGGACCCCGGGTTGAGCGGCACTGAAGCTTTCTTT	CASSLDPGLSGTEAFF
TRBJ2-2	-	TRBV7-2	-	TGTGCCAGCAGCTTAGGGGTTAGCGCAGGCGGGGAGCTGTTTTTT	CASSLGVSAGGELFF
TRBJ2-1	many	TRBV28	-	TGTGCCAGCAGCCTCAGCGGGCACAATGAGCAGTTCTTC	CASSLSGHNEQFF
TRBJ1-5	few	TRBV6-1	-	TGTGCCAGCAGTAACGGAGGGGCCCAGCATTTT	CASSNGGAQHF
TRBJ1-2	few	TRBV6-1	-	TGTGCCTCCCGGGTTAGGCTCTCTGGGGGCTACACCTTC	CASRVRLSGGYTF
TRBJ1-2	many	TRBV19	-	TGTGCCAGTAATTTCTATGGCTACACCTTC	CASNFYGYTF
TRBJ1-1	many	TRBV18	-	TGTGCCAGCTCACCACCAGGGTTCACTGAAGCTTTCTTT	CASSPPGFTEAFF
TRBJ2-1	-	TRBV11-2	-	TGTGCCAGCAGCTTAGTCAAGGGGGGCAATGAGCAGTTCTTC	CASSLVKGGNEQFF
TRBJ2-7	-	TRBV3-1	-	TGTGCCAGCAGCCAAGTCTCCGGGGCCCTCTACGAGCAGTACTTC	CASSQVSGALYEQYF
TRBJ2-3	-	TRBV5-1	-	TGCGCCAGCAGCTTCCAGGGTCCATCAGATACGCAGTATTTT	CASSFQGPSDTQYF
TRBJ2-3	-	TRBV28	TRBD2	TGTGCCAGCAGTTTCAATCTCGGACTAGCTCGATTGACAGATACGCAGTATTTT	CASSFNLGLARLTDTQYF
TRBJ2-7	-	TRBV24-1	-	TGTGCCACCAGTGCGTCGTTCGGCGGCGGCGAGCAGTACTTC	CATSASFGGGEQYF
TRBJ1-1	-	TRBV6-2/TRBV6-3	TRBD1	TGTGCCAGCGCTGACAGGGGGCCTGAGAACACTGAAGCTTTCTTT	CASADRGPENTEAFF
TRBJ2-7	-	TRBV10-3	-	TGTGCCAGCCTCTCGGACAGCCACTACTCCTACGAGCAGTACTTC	CASLSDSHYSYEQYF
TRBJ2-7	-	TRBV5-6	TRBD2	TGTGCCAGCAGCTACAGCGGGAGGGCCGACTACGAGCAGTACTTC	CASSYSGRADYEQYF
TRBJ1-1	few	TRBV20-1	-	TGCAGTGCTAGAGATTCAGTTGAAGCTTTCTTT	CSARDSVEAFF
TRBJ1-5	few	TRBV19	-	TGTGCCAGTAGTGCAGGGGTCCTCTCCAATCAGCCCCAGCATTTT	CASSAGVLSNQPQHF